This TCR beta chain stems from a study of CD8 T cells in Susac syndrome. This clonotype turned up a few times. TCR beta was sequenced from blood CD8+ and CD4+ T cells. The multiple sclerosis controls consisted of treatment-naive patients with relapsing-remitting disease, either stable or active. V gave up 6 bases and J gave up 16 bases; unmatched junction bases: 11. Germline V gene data show CDR1 as MNHNY and CDR2 as SVGAGI (reference sequence). The CDR3 sequence is 12 residues long. The RNA, about 0.5 to 1 ug, was put through reverse transcription using random hexamers. TCRdb used MiXCR to reprocess the immunoSEQ multiplex PCR reads, holding one entry per CDR3 protein. This sample carries about 430,000 distinct CDR3 sequences, around 85% of them seen once, and the ten largest clones take roughly 0.1%.

The sequenced sample was CD8+ T cells from PBMCs. V gene TRBV6-6 combines with J gene TRBJ1-5, with 8 bases identical to TRBD1. The clonotype comes from a human donor with multiple sclerosis. The DNA of the CDR3 is TGTGCCAGCAGCCCGGGGGACAGGCCCCTCCATTTT. Protein: CASSPGDRPLHF.